Below are 28 T cell receptor beta chains sequenced from a single sample in a study of shared clonotypes between healthy human individuals. The repertoire was sequenced with immunoSEQ multiplex PCR; TCRdb's copy has only in-frame clones and lacks some. The repertoire has around 2,000,000 clones, approximately 94% of them found once; the top ten carry 1.5% to 2%. Naive CD8 cells comprised CD45RO-negative, CCR7-positively selected cells, excluding terminally differentiated effector memory CD45RA+ cells. Sequencing input: naive CD8+ T cells from PBMCs. These receptors all stem from a man aged 18 to 29 in good health. Some clones in this sample may be carry-over from other donors' samples.

The chain carries TRBV5-5 and TRBJ2-5, with 8 bases identical to TRBD1. With 0 bases clipped from V and 2 bases from J, the junction kept 6 bases outside the gene matches. The CDR3 consists of 16 residues. CDR1 is SGHKS and CDR2 is YYEKEE in the germline V gene (reference sequence). The CDR3 spells CASSLVLRGPQETQYF. The CDR3 DNA follows: TGTGCCAGCAGCTTGGTTCTCAGGGGGCCTCAAGAGACCCAGTACTTC. The full variable domain, its missing parts supplied by reference TRBV5-5 and TRBJ2-5, is DAGVTQSPTHLIKTRGQQVTLRCSPISGHKSVSWYQQVLGQGPQFIFQYYEKEERGRGNFPDRFSARQFPNYSSELNVNALLLGDSALYLCASSLVLRGPQETQYFGPGTRLLVL.

The CDR3 DNA reads TGCGCCAGCAGTGCGGGGTTATCTGGAAACACCATATATTTT. This encodes CASSAGLSGNTIYF. The J gene is TRBJ1-3, the V gene TRBV10-1; no reliable D call. Germline-derived CDR1 and CDR2 are WNHNN and SYGVQD (reference sequence). The CDR3 sequence is 14 residues long. The germline V and J ends were trimmed by 4 bases and 1 base, with 8 bases remaining between them.

The chain combines TRBV7-9 with TRBJ1-3, with D perhaps TRBD1 (5 bases). This CDR3 contains 15 residues. Trimming removed 4 bases at V and 3 bases at J, with 13 bases between. Germline V gene lookup returns CDR1 SEHNR and CDR2 FQNEAQ (reference sequence). This CDR3 is CASSSTWDGGNTIYF. As DNA, the CDR3 is TGTGCCAGCAGCTCGACTTGGGACGGTGGAAACACCATATATTTT.

The chain carries TRBV6-5 and TRBJ2-7; D ambiguous. The CDR3 contains 14 residues. V was shortened by 0 bases and J by 3 bases, with 9 bases between the two germline ends. Germline values: CDR1 MNHEY, CDR2 SVGAGI. This CDR3 reads CASSYSVAGYEQYF. The DNA of the CDR3 is TGTGCCAGCAGTTACTCGGTCGCCGGCTACGAGCAGTACTTC.

This chain links TRBV27 with TRBJ2-7; TRBD1 matches 11 bases. Germline V gene data show CDR1 as MNHEY and CDR2 as SMNVEV (reference sequence). V lost 5 bases, J lost 4 bases, and 4 bases stayed unmatched. CDR3 size: 14 residues. The CDR3 DNA sequence: TGTGCCAGCAGTCAGGACAGGGGGCAGTACGAGCAGTACTTC. Translated: CASSQDRGQYEQYF.

This clone was counted between two and nine times. The chain has TRBV7-9 and TRBJ1-1, with unresolved D. The length of the CDR3 is 14 residues. V was trimmed by 4 bases and J by 2 bases, leaving 11 bases between them. CDR1 is SEHNR and CDR2 is FQNEAQ in the germline V gene (reference sequence). Written as DNA, the CDR3 is TGTGCCAGCAGCTACGGACTACTCAACACTGAAGCTTTCTTT. This translates into CASSYGLLNTEAFF.

The V gene is TRBV19, the J gene TRBJ2-7; D not certain. The CDR3 runs 12 residues. Germline V CDR1 and CDR2: LNHDA, SQIVND (reference sequence). Trimming pared 6 bases from V and 3 bases from J, leaving 9 bases between. CDR3 sequence reads: CASSGDGYEQYF. Here the CDR3 DNA reads TGTGCCAGTAGCGGTGATGGCTACGAGCAGTACTTC.

This rearrangement joins TRBV29-1 to TRBJ2-1, with 14 nucleotides matching TRBD2. CDR3 length: 15 residues. Germline CDR1 reads SQVTM; CDR2 reads ANQGSEA. V lost 4 bases and J lost 6; bases outside the gene matches: 5. The CDR3 is CSVGLTSGRANEQFF. DNA for the CDR3: TGCAGCGTTGGTCTGACTAGCGGGAGGGCCAATGAGCAGTTCTTC.

This clone was seen just once. V and J are TRBV5-1 and TRBJ2-2, with 7 bases lining up with TRBD1. This CDR3 spans 16 amino acids. J was trimmed by 2 bases and V by 6 bases; bases with no gene match: 10. The germline V gene has CDR1 SGHRS and CDR2 YFSETQ. The CDR3 sequence is CASTDRQGPNTGELFF. The CDR3 DNA sequence: TGCGCCAGCACGGATCGACAGGGACCCAACACCGGGGAGCTGTTTTTT.

A word on this clone: This same CDR3 is encoded by further DNA sequences in the sample. The genes are TRBV5-1 and TRBJ2-3, with D possibly matching TRBD1 (6 bases). The CDR3 sequence is 15 residues long. Per germline, CDR1 SGHRS and CDR2 YFSETQ. The ends were cut back, 5 bases at V and 0 bases at J, with 13 bases in the middle. CDR3 nucleotides: TGCGCCAGCAGTCTGGGGGCGGCAAGCACAGATACGCAGTATTTT. As protein: CASSLGAASTDTQYF.

V and J are TRBV7-6 and TRBJ1-1; TRBD1 is a possible D gene (6 bases). The germline V and J ends were trimmed by 6 bases and 0 bases, with 17 bases remaining between them. CDR3 size: 16 residues. Looked up from germline, CDR1 is SGHVS and CDR2 is FNYEAQ. The CDR3 DNA sequence: TGTGCCAGCAGATCGGGTCCCAGGGGAATGAACACTGAAGCTTTCTTT. Translating gives CASRSGPRGMNTEAFF.

The CDR3 protein is CAISLGSYNEQFF. Here the CDR3 DNA reads TGTGCCATCAGCCTGGGCTCCTACAATGAGCAGTTCTTC. The chain carries TRBV10-3 and TRBJ2-1; unclear D gene. CDR1 is ENHRY and CDR2 is SYGVKD in the germline V gene. This CDR3 has 13 residues. Trimming removed 6 bases from V and 0 bases from J, with 6 bases in between.

Comment on this clone: The sample has other DNA sequences that encode this CDR3 too. V is TRBV27 and J is TRBJ2-7, with a possible D match to TRBD1 (5 bases). Germline CDR1 is MNHEY and CDR2 is SMNVEV (reference sequence). V gave up 0 bases and J gave up 3 bases, with 9 bases separating them. This CDR3 has 14 amino acids. This CDR3 is CASSLSGRVYEQYF. The CDR3 DNA reads as TGTGCCAGCAGTTTATCCGGCAGGGTCTACGAGCAGTACTTC.

The rearrangement joins TRBV27 to TRBJ1-5; 7 bases map to TRBD1. Germline CDR1 is MNHEY and CDR2 is SMNVEV (reference sequence). With V trimmed by 5 bases and J by 6 bases, 7 bases remained unmatched. CDR3 length: 14 residues. DNA of the CDR3: TGTGCCAGCAGTAGTGGACAGGCGGCTCAGCCCCAGCATTTT. As protein: CASSSGQAAQPQHF.

The V gene is TRBV27, the J gene TRBJ2-1, with 9 bases lining up with TRBD2. In germline, CDR1 is MNHEY, CDR2 SMNVEV (reference sequence). The V segment lost 4 bases and the J segment 3 bases; nucleotides outside the gene matches: 7. The CDR3 consists of 16 residues. The CDR3 here is CASSSSGEGYYNEQFF. The CDR3 DNA follows: TGTGCCAGCAGTTCTAGCGGGGAGGGCTACTACAATGAGCAGTTCTTC.

V and J are TRBV18 and TRBJ2-7; D might be TRBD1 (7 bases). Trimming cost V 4 bases and J 3 bases, with 16 bases left between them. The CDR3 has 15 amino acids. From germline, CDR1 is KGHSH and CDR2 LQKENI. The DNA for the CDR3 is TGTGCCAGCTCACAACAGGGGACTCCCCTCTACGAGCAGTACTTC. The encoded protein is CASSQQGTPLYEQYF.

The V and J genes are TRBV28 and TRBJ1-1; weak D call: TRBD1 (6 bases). Germline CDR1 and CDR2: MDHEN and SYDVKM. The CDR3 loop spans 14 amino acids. The V end was cut by 5 bases, the J end by 3 bases, with 13 bases between. The CDR3 DNA follows: TGTGCCAGCAGTCTTCGGGACAAATACACTGAAGCTTTCTTT. Translating it yields CASSLRDKYTEAFF.

The rearrangement joins TRBV28 to TRBJ2-2; D is undetermined. Germline V gene lookup returns CDR1 MDHEN and CDR2 SYDVKM. This CDR3 region has 12 residues. V was trimmed by 5 bases and J by 5 bases, leaving 6 bases between them. CDR3: CASSPETGELFF. The CDR3 DNA follows: TGTGCCAGCAGTCCCGAAACCGGGGAGCTGTTTTTT.

The chain uses TRBV5-6 and TRBJ2-1; possible D gene TRBD2, 5 bases. CDR3 length equals 14 residues. The germline gives CDR1 SGHDT, CDR2 YYEEEE. Between the trimmed V and J ends, which lost 6 bases and 7 bases, there was a span of 17 bases. CDR3 amino acids: CASNPVGVENEQFF. The CDR3 nucleotides are TGTGCCAGCAATCCTGTGGGAGTGGAAAATGAGCAGTTCTTC.

The chain uses TRBV4-2 and TRBJ2-6; 11 positions match TRBD2. The junction had 4 bases not matched to a gene; V was cut back by 1 base and J by 2 bases. The CDR3 totals 18 residues. The V gene's germline CDR1 is LGHNA and CDR2 YNFKEQ. The CDR3 DNA is TGTGCCAGCAGCCAAGTACTAGCGGGAGTGGCTGGGGCCAACGTCCTGACTTTC. Encoded protein: CASSQVLAGVAGANVLTF.

This chain connects TRBV27 to TRBJ2-2, with TRBD2 matching over 8 bases. The CDR3 has 15 amino acids. The germline V gene encodes CDR1 MNHEY and CDR2 SMNVEV (reference sequence). V dropped 8 bases and J dropped 4; count of bases not matched to a gene: 9. The CDR3 bases are TGTGCCAGCTCGGGTCGGGGGGGCGGCACCGGGGAGCTGTTTTTT. This encodes CASSGRGGGTGELFF.

The chain carries TRBV2 and TRBJ2-3; D possibly corresponds to TRBD2 (6 bases). This CDR3 is built from 16 residues. V was clipped by 3 bases and J by 0 bases, with 13 bases between them. The V gene's germline CDR1 is SNHLY and CDR2 FYNNEI. The CDR3 nucleotides read TGTGCCAGCAGTGATCAGCGGGTTTCTAGCACAGATACGCAGTATTTT. Translation: CASSDQRVSSTDTQYF.

Points on this clone: Other nucleotide sequences from this sample produce the same CDR3. The V gene is TRBV27, the J gene TRBJ1-2; D gene uncertain. Trimming shortened V by 5 bases and J by 3 bases, and 13 bases separated the two germline ends. The CDR3 runs to 14 residues. Germline CDR1 reads MNHEY; CDR2 reads SMNVEV (reference sequence). The CDR3 here is CASSLRGADYGYTF. CDR3 DNA: TGTGCCAGCAGTCTACGGGGTGCCGACTATGGCTACACCTTC.

This chain links TRBV27 with TRBJ2-7, with D possibly TRBD1 on 6 matching bases. The CDR3 is 14 amino acids. The V gene's germline CDR1 is MNHEY and CDR2 SMNVEV (reference sequence). The germline V and J ends were trimmed by 4 bases and 4 bases, with 14 bases remaining between them. CDR3 in amino acids: CASSSTGIVYEQYF. DNA of the CDR3: TGTGCCAGCAGTTCCACAGGGATCGTTTACGAGCAGTACTTC.

This clone was found once. V is TRBV7-9 and J is TRBJ2-7; TRBD2 agrees at 10 bases. CDR3 length equals 17 residues. Germline V gene lookup returns CDR1 SEHNR and CDR2 FQNEAQ (reference sequence). V lost 5 bases to trimming and J lost 0 bases; unmatched junction nucleotides: 10. CDR3 sequence (DNA): TGTGCCAGCAGCCAACCCACTAGCGGGACAAGCTCCTACGAGCAGTACTTC. Its protein product is CASSQPTSGTSSYEQYF.

The chain has TRBV27 and TRBJ2-3, with D possibly TRBD2 on 5 matching bases. V was shortened by 2 bases and J by 2 bases, with 11 bases between the two germline ends. The germline CDR1 and CDR2 sequences are MNHEY and SMNVEV (reference sequence). CDR3 size: 15 residues. The CDR3 reads CASSLTRQDTDTQYF. In nucleotides, the CDR3 is TGTGCCAGCAGTTTAACTAGGCAGGACACAGATACGCAGTATTTT.

CDR3 DNA: TGTGCCAGCAGCACGGGACAGGGGGCAGATACGCAGTATTTT. This translates into CASSTGQGADTQYF. The chain is built from TRBV2 and TRBJ2-3; 11 nucleotides match TRBD1. Germline-derived CDR1 and CDR2 are SNHLY and FYNNEI. With 6 bases clipped from V and 4 bases from J, the junction kept 3 bases outside the gene matches. This CDR3 contains 14 residues. Full variable domain (remainder filled in from reference TRBV2 and TRBJ2-3): EPEVTQTPSHQVTQMGQEVILRCVPISNHLYFYWYRQILGQKVEFLVSFYNNEISEKSEIFDDQFSVERPDGSNFTLKIRSTKLEDSAMYFCASSTGQGADTQYFGPGTRLTVL.

About this clone: This sample also contains other DNA sequences that code for the same CDR3. This chain uses TRBV27 with TRBJ2-7; the D is unclear. V gave up 3 bases and J gave up 2 bases, with 8 bases separating them. This CDR3 is 13 amino acids long. From germline, CDR1 is MNHEY and CDR2 SMNVEV (reference sequence). The chain's CDR3 is CASSFSRTYEQYF. The CDR3 nucleotides read TGTGCCAGCAGTTTCTCGCGGACCTACGAGCAGTACTTC.